Sequencing of this TCR beta chain was carried out in a study of beta chain features in type 1 diabetes. In the study overall: Comparable age, gender and cell yields were observed in patients relative to healthy donors.

Expressed TCRB transcripts were sequenced after all isolated RNA was converted to cDNA. The data were produced by immunoSEQ multiplex PCR, yet TCRdb's version contains in-frame clones alone and is incomplete. Among 150,000 or so clones, around 8.3% were seen once, and the ten largest hold 0.45% to 0.55%. A few counts support this clone. Its antigen is undetermined. Between the trimmed V and J ends, which lost 1 base and 1 base, there was a span of 10 bases. Germline V gives CDR1 LNHNV, CDR2 YYDKDF (reference sequence). CDR3 length: 15 residues. Study-wide points: Shortening that was moderate but significant affected the TCRB CDR3s of Type 1 diabetes patients in all four CD4+ subsets. Among patients, naive, central memory and Treg TCRB repertoires appeared more similar than among healthy donors.

Researchers reported sorting CD4+ naive, central memory, regulatory and stem cell-like memory cells via CD45RO/CCR7/CD25/CD127/CD95/CD27. The receptor's source is a woman aged 18 to 35 with type 1 diabetes. Material for sequencing was central memory CD4+ T cells from blood. The chain uses TRBV15 and TRBJ2-5; D uncertain. The CDR3 spells CATSRGFGIQETQYF. The DNA of the CDR3 is TGTGCCACCAGCAGAGGATTCGGTATCCAAGAGACCCAGTACTTC.